This T cell receptor beta chain was captured in a study of T cell responses to AZD1222 COVID-19 vaccine. Findings of the study overall: Donors were largely white British and mainly female; clonal diversity was possibly underestimated. Baseline seropositivity occurred in only six AZD1222 recipients. Repertoire sampling happened only post peak T cell response.

The length of the CDR3 is 15 residues. V shed 2 bases and J 0 bases; nucleotides not matched to a gene: 3. The germline CDR1 and CDR2 sequences are PRHDT and FYEKMQ (reference sequence). Generated by immunoSEQ multiplex PCR, the TCRdb table keeps only in-frame clones and is missing some. The sample holds tens of thousands of clones, 83% seen once. As to this clone: Its antigen is not identified.

Source: peripheral blood, taken on day 0 of AZD1222 vaccination. This rearrangement joins TRBV13 to TRBJ2-5; TRBD2 aligns across 7 bases. This sequence originates from an adult in good health. CDR3 sequence: CASSLRRGDQETQYF. The CDR3 bases are TGTGCCAGCAGCTTAAGACGGGGGGACCAAGAGACCCAGTACTTC.